The rows below give T cell receptor beta chains drawn from one sample of a study of metastatic and nonmetastatic thyroid tumors. TCRdb reassembled clones from the PCR reads with MiXCR. The sample records tens of thousands of clones, 30% being singletons. Sample: blood. The source of these receptors is a female donor with papillary thyroid cancer or a benign thyroid nodule (not recorded which). Some clones in this sample may be carry-over from other donors' samples. Each CDR3 is given with its conserved first and last residue. The D gene is left open where the match is weak. A clone size is listed for some rows: how often the clone was seen (once, few, many), or a class if it is expanded.

J | D | size | V | DNA | CDR3
TRBJ2-7 | TRBD1 | many | TRBV27 | TGTGCCAGCAGCCTGGGACAGCCCTACGAGCAGTACTTC | CASSLGQPYEQYF
TRBJ2-1 | - | many | TRBV5-1 | TGCGCCAGCAGCTTGGATATAGCACGTGAGCAGTTCTTC | CASSLDIAREQFF
TRBJ2-7 | TRBD1 | many | TRBV10-1 | TGCGCCAGCAGTGACCGACAGGGAACGTGGGAGCAGTACTTC | CASSDRQGTWEQYF
TRBJ1-6 | TRBD1 | many | TRBV19 | TGTGCCAGTAATAATAAGGGACAGAATTCACCCCTCCACTTT | CASNNKGQNSPLHF
TRBJ2-1 | - | - | TRBV9 | TGTGCCAGCAGCCCCGGGGCCCGTGTGGATGAGCAGTTCTTC | CASSPGARVDEQFF
TRBJ1-6 | - | few | TRBV6-2/TRBV6-3 | TGTGCCAGCAGTTACTCGGTCCCCTATAATTCACCCCTCCACTTT | CASSYSVPYNSPLHF
TRBJ2-4 | TRBD2 | many | TRBV15 | TGTGCCACCAGCAGAGGGGATAGCGGGAGTAACATTCAGTACTTC | CATSRGDSGSNIQYF
TRBJ1-1 | TRBD1 | - | TRBV30 | TGTGCCTGGAGTGGGACAGGGGTGGAGGTGAACACTGAAGCTTTCTTT | CAWSGTGVEVNTEAFF
TRBJ1-6 | - | - | TRBV30 | TGTGCCTGGAGTGAAACGGATAATTCACCCCTCCACTTT | CAWSETDNSPLHF
TRBJ2-3 | - | many | TRBV6-4 | TGTGCCAGCAGTGACTCGGGAGCCACAGATACGCAGTATTTT | CASSDSGATDTQYF
TRBJ1-1 | - | - | TRBV2 | TGTGCCAGCAGACGTCGGGCAGGAACTGAAGCTTTCTTT | CASRRRAGTEAFF
TRBJ1-2 | - | few | TRBV3-1 | TGTGCCAGCAGCCAAGAAAAGGGTATTTGGGGCTACACCTTC | CASSQEKGIWGYTF
TRBJ2-2 | - | many | TRBV19 | TGTGCCAGTAGTATAGCAGCTAGTAGTGGGGAGCTGTTTTTT | CASSIAASSGELFF
TRBJ1-5 | - | many | TRBV2 | TGTGCCAGCGGGGGGCGGCAGAATCAGCCCCAGCATTTT | CASGGRQNQPQHF
TRBJ2-3 | - | - | TRBV5-1 | TGCGCCAGCAGGGATCGGACAGTGAGATATTCACCATCTAGCACAGATACGCAGTATTTT | CASRDRTVRYSPSSTDTQYF
TRBJ1-6 | - | - | TRBV6-1 | TGTGCCAGCAGTGAAGGGACATGGGGTAATTCACACCTCCCCTTT | CASSEGTWGNSHLPF
TRBJ1-5 | - | - | TRBV20-1 | TGCAGTGCTACACTCCAGGGTAGTCATCAGCCCCAGCATTTT | CSATLQGSHQPQHF
TRBJ2-3 | - | many | TRBV6-5 | TGTGCCAGCAGTTACGAGGCGTTAGGGACAGATACGCAGTATTTT | CASSYEALGTDTQYF
TRBJ2-1 | TRBD1 | many | TRBV12-3/TRBV12-4 | TGTGCCAGTGACAGGGGGCTAAGCAATGAGCAGTTCTTC | CASDRGLSNEQFF
TRBJ1-1 | - | many | TRBV12-3/TRBV12-4 | TGTGCCAGCAGTTCACACCGGGCCCCCACTGAAGCTTTCTTT | CASSSHRAPTEAFF
TRBJ2-2 | - | - | TRBV19 | TGTGCCAGCCAGGGTTCCTGGGAGCTGTTTTTT | CASQGSWELFF
TRBJ2-5 | TRBD2 | - | TRBV28 | TGTGCCAGCAGTACCTCTAGCGGGAGAAGGAGGGAGACCCAGTACTTC | CASSTSSGRRRETQYF